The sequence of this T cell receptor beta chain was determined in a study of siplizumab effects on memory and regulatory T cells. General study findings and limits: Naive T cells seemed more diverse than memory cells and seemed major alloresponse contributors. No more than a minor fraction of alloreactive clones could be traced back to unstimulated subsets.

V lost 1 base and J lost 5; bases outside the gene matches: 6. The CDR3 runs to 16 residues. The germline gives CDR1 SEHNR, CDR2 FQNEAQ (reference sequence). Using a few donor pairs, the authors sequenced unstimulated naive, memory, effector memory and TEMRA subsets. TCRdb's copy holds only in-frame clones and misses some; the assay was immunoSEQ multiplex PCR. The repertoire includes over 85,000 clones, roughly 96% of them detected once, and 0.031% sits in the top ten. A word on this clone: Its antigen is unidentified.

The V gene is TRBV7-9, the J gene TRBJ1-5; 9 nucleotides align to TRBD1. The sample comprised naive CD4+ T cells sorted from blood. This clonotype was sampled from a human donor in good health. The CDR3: CASSLGGTGPYQPQHF. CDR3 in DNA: TGTGCCAGCAGCTTAGGAGGGACAGGGCCTTATCAGCCCCAGCATTTT.